This entry lists 13 T cell receptor beta chains sequenced from one sample in a study of shared clonotypes between healthy human individuals. Assay: immunoSEQ multiplex PCR; the TCRdb copy retains only in-frame clones and omits some. The profile shows approximately 2,300,000 clones, roughly 90% of them singletons. What was sequenced was naive CD4+ T cells from PBMCs. The subset here: CD45RA+ positively selected. The receptor source for this set is a man younger than 30 in good health. Some clones in this sample may be carry-over from other donors' samples.

This sequence joins TRBV28 and TRBJ1-2; 9 positions agree with TRBD1. The CDR3 runs 15 residues. J gave up 3 bases and V 3 bases, and 5 bases lay outside the gene matches. Germline values: CDR1 MDHEN, CDR2 SYDVKM. The CDR3 nucleotides are TGTGCCAGCAGTTTGGGGACAGGGTACGACTATGGCTACACCTTC. Its protein is CASSLGTGYDYGYTF.

The rearrangement joins TRBV5-1 to TRBJ2-1; 10 bases match TRBD2. The CDR3 is 15 residues long. Per the germline V gene, CDR1 is SGHRS and CDR2 is YFSETQ. Trimming took 6 bases from V and 5 from J; bases not matched to a gene: 8. The CDR3 loop is CASTVLAGLDNEQFF. In nucleotides, the CDR3 is TGCGCCAGCACCGTACTAGCGGGACTGGACAATGAGCAGTTCTTC.

This clone was seen a single time. This chain links TRBV28 with TRBJ2-1; maybe TRBD1 (5 bases). This CDR3 contains 12 residues. Looked up from germline, CDR1 is MDHEN and CDR2 is SYDVKM. V shed 7 bases and J shed 1 base, with 5 bases lying between them. The CDR3 protein is CASKGSYNEQFF. In DNA form, the CDR3 reads TGTGCCAGCAAGGGGTCCTACAATGAGCAGTTCTTC.

The V gene is TRBV9, the J gene TRBJ2-1; unclear D gene. Germline V gene data show CDR1 as SGDLS and CDR2 as YYNGEE. V shed 2 bases and J shed 4 bases, with 7 bases lying between them. CDR3 length: 13 amino acids. CDR3 sequence: CASSVENYNEQFF. Written as DNA, the CDR3 is TGTGCCAGCAGCGTGGAGAATTACAATGAGCAGTTCTTC.

The rearrangement uses TRBV6-5 and TRBJ2-5, with a tentative D call TRBD2 (6 bases). V lost 6 bases and J 2 bases, leaving 13 bases between the germline ends. Germline-derived CDR1 and CDR2 are MNHEY and SVGAGI. The CDR3 is 14 amino acids. The CDR3 spells CASRFSGAQETQYF. The CDR3 nucleotides are TGTGCCAGCAGATTTAGCGGAGCGCAAGAGACCCAGTACTTC.

The chain carries TRBV11-2 and TRBJ1-2; D not resolved. The CDR3 spans 17 residues. Deletions cut 5 bases from V and 4 bases from J, with 23 bases between. Germline V CDR1 and CDR2: SGHAT, FQNNGV. CDR3 protein: CASSTNRGEIGSYGYTF. Written as DNA, the CDR3 is TGTGCCAGCAGCACAAATCGAGGCGAGATCGGGAGCTATGGCTACACCTTC.

This chain uses TRBV6-5 with TRBJ1-5; D is possibly TRBD1 (5 bases). V was trimmed by 8 bases and J by 0 bases, leaving 5 bases between them. There are 12 residues in the CDR3. From germline, CDR1 is MNHEY and CDR2 SVGAGI. The chain's CDR3 is CASGGSNQPQHF. CDR3 coding DNA: TGTGCCAGCGGGGGTAGCAATCAGCCCCAGCATTTT.

This rearrangement joins TRBV7-6 to TRBJ1-3, with TRBD1 matching 7 bases. Germline V gives CDR1 SGHVS, CDR2 FNYEAQ. Trimming at V came to 5 bases and at J to 0 bases, leaving 13 bases not matched to a gene. This CDR3 contains 18 residues. CDR3 residues: CASSAVTGLEFSGNTIYF. For the CDR3, the DNA is TGTGCCAGCAGCGCCGTGACAGGGCTTGAATTCTCTGGAAACACCATATATTTT.

V and J are TRBV7-9 and TRBJ2-1; 11 nucleotides line up with TRBD2. With 5 bases clipped from V and 5 bases from J, the junction kept 8 bases outside the gene matches. This CDR3 region has 16 residues. CDR1 is SEHNR and CDR2 is FQNEAQ in the germline V gene (reference sequence). The CDR3 region is CASSRRLAGLNNEQFF. CDR3 nucleotide sequence: TGTGCCAGCAGCCGTCGACTAGCGGGACTGAACAATGAGCAGTTCTTC.

In the case of this clone: In the same sample, other DNA sequences code for this CDR3. The V and J genes are TRBV5-1 and TRBJ2-7, with 8 bases identical to TRBD2. CDR1 SGHRS and CDR2 YFSETQ come from the germline V gene. This CDR3 has 15 residues. Trimming removed 1 base from V and 2 bases from J; junction bases left unmatched: 5. The CDR3 protein is CASSLSTSGPYEQYF. The CDR3 nucleotides are TGCGCCAGCAGCTTGTCAACTAGCGGCCCCTACGAGCAGTACTTC.

The chain joins TRBV28 to TRBJ2-5; D is uncertain. The V end lost 2 bases, the J end lost 10 bases, and 11 bases lay between the germline ends. CDR3 size: 12 residues. Germline CDR1 and CDR2: MDHEN and SYDVKM. The CDR3 region has the DNA TGTGCCAGCAGTTTAGTTGCCGGAAACCAGTACTTC. Translated: CASSLVAGNQYF.

CDR3 region: CASSSQAGGPSGDTQYF. The CDR3 DNA sequence: TGCGCCAGCAGCTCTCAAGCGGGAGGGCCCTCGGGAGATACGCAGTATTTT. The chain is built from TRBV5-1 and TRBJ2-3; TRBD2 matches 10 bases. The CDR3 contains 17 residues. The V gene's germline CDR1 is SGHRS and CDR2 YFSETQ. V trimming: 3 bases; J trimming: 5 bases; junction bases outside the gene matches: 12.

The V call is TRBV7-8, the J call TRBJ2-7; TRBD1 matches 8 bases. V was pared by 1 base and J by 6 bases, with 2 bases of the junction left unmatched. The CDR3 runs to 13 residues. Germline lookup yields CDR1 SGHVS and CDR2 FQNEAQ. The DNA for the CDR3 is TGTGCCAGCAGCTTAGGACAGGGGATCGAGCAGTACTTC. It yields the protein CASSLGQGIEQYF.